The 7 T cell receptor beta chains below were found in one sample sequenced in a study of tissue T cells after allogeneic stem cell transplantation. Assay used: immunoSEQ multiplex PCR; TCRdb lists only in-frame clones, some missing. The table records tens of thousands of clones, around 70% of them present only once. This specimen was tissue from the ileum, taken at autopsy. The receptors originated from a female donor over 55 with lung cancer.

The chain joins TRBV9 to TRBJ1-2; 9 bases map to TRBD1. Germline lookup yields CDR1 SGDLS and CDR2 YYNGEE. V dropped 3 bases and J dropped 0; count of bases not matched to a gene: 3. The CDR3 covers 15 residues. CDR3 residues: CASSETGGSNYGYTF. For the CDR3, the DNA is TGTGCCAGCAGCGAGACAGGGGGTTCTAACTATGGCTACACCTTC.

The chain has TRBV7-2 and TRBJ1-2, with 8 bases lining up with TRBD1. In germline, CDR1 is SGHTA, CDR2 FQGNSA. The CDR3 is 13 residues long. Germline trimming cut 2 bases from V and 7 bases from J; bases unmatched to any gene: 3. For the CDR3, the DNA is TGTGCCAGCAGCTTACAGGGGGCGGGTGGCTACACCTTC. Protein product: CASSLQGAGGYTF.

This rearrangement joins TRBV19 to TRBJ2-7; TRBD2 aligns across 13 bases. Germline V gives CDR1 LNHDA, CDR2 SQIVND (reference sequence). V dropped 4 bases and J dropped 0; count of bases not matched to a gene: 6. This CDR3 comprises 17 residues. The CDR3 reads CASSRLAGGHSSYEQYF. CDR3 nucleotide sequence: TGTGCCAGTAGTAGACTAGCGGGAGGTCACAGCTCCTACGAGCAGTACTTC.

The rearrangement links TRBV6-2 or TRBV6-3 to TRBJ2-3, with D possibly being TRBD1 (6 bases). The CDR3 runs 14 residues. The V gene's germline CDR1 is MNHEY and CDR2 SVGEGT. V was trimmed by 5 bases and J by 2 bases, leaving 11 bases between them. The CDR3 DNA follows: TGTGCCAGCAGTCCGGGACACTCCACAGATACGCAGTATTTT. Protein: CASSPGHSTDTQYF.

This rearrangement joins TRBV3-1 (or the pseudogene TRBV3-2) to TRBJ2-7, with D uncertain. Trimming left V 0 bases short and J 2 bases short, with 8 bases between. Germline loops: CDR1 LGHDT, CDR2 YNNKEL (reference sequence). The CDR3 is 14 amino acids. Written as DNA, the CDR3 is TGTGCCAGCAGCCAAGATCGCCAGACCTACGAGCAGTACTTC. It is translated as CASSQDRQTYEQYF.

V is TRBV6-2 or TRBV6-3 and J is TRBJ1-1; D possibly corresponds to TRBD1 (6 bases). The length of the CDR3 is 14 residues. The V gene's germline CDR1 is MNHEY and CDR2 SVGEGT. V was shortened by 5 bases and J by 1 base, with 11 bases between the two germline ends. The CDR3 nucleotides read TGTGCCAGCAGTGGGGGCGTTCCGAACACTGAAGCTTTCTTT. Translated, it gives CASSGGVPNTEAFF.

This clone was seen just once. The gene calls are TRBV30 and TRBJ2-1, with D maybe TRBD1 (5 bases). Germline assignment: CDR1 GTSNPN and CDR2 SVGIG (reference sequence). This CDR3 contains 14 residues. Trimming cost V 4 bases and J 2 bases, with 12 bases left between them. This chain's CDR3 is CAWTQGLTYNEQFF. The DNA of the CDR3 is TGTGCCTGGACCCAGGGCTTGACCTACAATGAGCAGTTCTTC.